These 29 T cell receptor beta chains share one sample of origin, sequenced in a study of beta chain features in type 1 diabetes. Study-wide findings and caveats: For Type 1 diabetes patients, all four CD4+ subsets carried TCRB CDR3s that were moderately but significantly shorter.

The entirety of the isolated RNA underwent reverse transcription, so expressed TCRB transcripts were sequenced. Only in-frame clones appear in the TCRdb table, and some are missing; sequencing was by immunoSEQ multiplex PCR. The table has around 650,000 clones, 12% seen once; the top ten hold more than 0.095%. These receptors are not linked to any known antigen. The sequenced material came from naive CD4+ T cells from blood. The receptors were gathered from a young man with type 1 diabetes.

This clone has more than one count but fewer than ten. J is TRBJ2-1 and V is TRBV2; 10 bases line up with TRBD1. Per germline, CDR1 SNHLY and CDR2 FYNNEI. This CDR3 contains 15 residues. Trimming took 6 bases from V and 2 from J; bases not matched to a gene: 4. The CDR3 loop reads CASRVDRGTYNEQFF. CDR3 nucleotides: TGTGCCAGCAGGGTGGACAGGGGGACCTACAATGAGCAGTTCTTC.

The V gene is TRBV2, the J gene TRBJ2-4; the match to TRBD1 covers 7 bases. CDR1 SNHLY and CDR2 FYNNEI come from the germline V gene. There are 14 residues in the CDR3. Trimming cost V 6 bases and J 3 bases; bases outside gene matches: 5. CDR3 protein: CASRPGQSKNIQYF. DNA for the CDR3: TGTGCCAGCAGGCCGGGACAGAGCAAAAACATTCAGTACTTC.

V is TRBV6-5 and J is TRBJ2-3; 7 nucleotides align to TRBD1. The length of the CDR3 is 15 residues. The ends lost 5 bases at V and 2 bases at J; junction bases unmatched: 7. Germline assignment: CDR1 MNHEY and CDR2 SVGAGI. CDR3 region: CASSNRDSNTDTQYF. The CDR3 bases are TGTGCCAGCAGTAATCGGGACAGCAACACAGATACGCAGTATTTT.

The rearrangement links TRBV7-9 to TRBJ2-7, with 7 bases that match TRBD1. Germline CDR1 and CDR2: SEHNR and FQNEAQ (reference sequence). This CDR3 is 14 amino acids long. Trimming took 5 bases from V and 0 from J; bases not matched to a gene: 4. Here the CDR3 DNA reads TGTGCCAGCAGCATAGGACAGGCCTCCTACGAGCAGTACTTC. It codes for CASSIGQASYEQYF.

J is TRBJ1-5 and V is TRBV10-3; TRBD1 agrees at 8 bases. Trimming cost V 0 bases and J 7 bases; bases outside gene matches: 8. The CDR3 is 16 residues long. In germline, CDR1 is ENHRY, CDR2 SYGVKD. Written as DNA, the CDR3 is TGTGCCATCAGTGAGTCTGAGACAGGGGATGGGCAGCCCCAGCATTTT. As protein: CAISESETGDGQPQHF.

This clone has just a few counts. The chain couples TRBV11-1 to TRBJ2-7; TRBD1 might be the D (5 bases). Trimming stripped 3 bases from V and 4 bases from J, with 10 bases between. This CDR3 has 13 amino acids. Germline V gene data show CDR1 as SGHAT and CDR2 as FQDESV (reference sequence). CDR3: CASSFQTAYEQYF. The CDR3 nucleotides read TGTGCCAGCAGCTTTCAGACAGCGTACGAGCAGTACTTC.

This clone was counted a few times. The chain links TRBV7-2 to TRBJ2-5, with a tentative D call TRBD2 (6 bases). Trimming removed 9 bases at V and 3 bases at J, with 23 bases between. The CDR3 has 16 residues. The germline V gene has CDR1 SGHTA and CDR2 FQGNSA. The CDR3 DNA reads as TGTGCCAGTTTCGTAAGCGGGCGGAGCTTGGAAGAGACCCAGTACTTC. This gives the protein CASFVSGRSLEETQYF.

This clone was seen more than once but under ten times. V usage is TRBV27 and J usage is TRBJ2-1; tentative D call: TRBD1 (8 bases). Germline-derived CDR1 and CDR2 are MNHEY and SMNVEV (reference sequence). CDR3 size: 15 residues. V gave up 4 bases and J gave up 9 bases, with 19 bases separating them. The CDR3 DNA follows: TGTGCCAGCAGTTCCCGACAGGGGACTACAACTGAGCAGTTCTTC. This encodes CASSSRQGTTTEQFF.

This clone was counted only a few times. The V and J genes are TRBV9 and TRBJ2-5, with a weak D call TRBD1 (5 bases). The CDR3 extends over 15 amino acids. Deletions cut 4 bases from V and 0 bases from J, with 13 bases between. Germline loops: CDR1 SGDLS, CDR2 YYNGEE. CDR3 sequence (DNA): TGTGCCAGCAGCCTACAAGGGGCAGACCAAGAGACCCAGTACTTC. As protein: CASSLQGADQETQYF.

The chain links TRBV10-3 to TRBJ1-2; D gene unclear. The germline CDR1 and CDR2 sequences are ENHRY and SYGVKD. The CDR3 length is 14 residues. V lost 0 bases and J 3 bases, leaving 8 bases between the germline ends. CDR3 region: CAISESEGDYGYTF. CDR3 nucleotide sequence: TGTGCCATCAGTGAGTCTGAGGGTGACTATGGCTACACCTTC.

The rearrangement joins TRBV4-2 to TRBJ2-2; perhaps TRBD1 as D (5 bases). The V gene lost 1 base and the J gene lost 2 bases, with 8 bases spanning the gap. The CDR3 is made up of 15 amino acids. CDR1 and CDR2 (germline): LGHNA, YNFKEQ. CDR3 sequence: CASSQVQANTGELFF. Written as DNA, the CDR3 is TGTGCCAGCAGCCAAGTACAGGCTAACACCGGGGAGCTGTTTTTT.

The V call is TRBV2, the J call TRBJ1-2, with D unresolved. CDR3 length equals 11 residues. V lost 5 bases to trimming and J lost 4 bases, with 5 bases between them. Germline V gene sequence: CDR1 SNHLY, CDR2 FYNNEI. The CDR3 sequence: CASSSLYGYTF. The CDR3 nucleotides are TGTGCCAGCAGTAGCCTCTATGGCTACACCTTC.

This clone has just a few counts. The CDR3 nucleotides are TGTGCCAGCAGTGAAGCCGGGGGGGACGGAGAGACCCAGTACTTC. Protein: CASSEAGGDGETQYF. This chain connects TRBV6-1 to TRBJ2-5, with 8 bases lining up with TRBD2. J was trimmed by 4 bases and V by 0 bases; bases with no gene match: 4. Germline V lookup: CDR1 MNHNS, CDR2 SASEGT. The CDR3 has 15 amino acids.

On this clone itself: Other DNA sequences in the sample encode the same CDR3. V usage is TRBV7-9 and J usage is TRBJ2-5, with 9 positions matching TRBD1. From germline, CDR1 is SEHNR and CDR2 FQNEAQ (reference sequence). This CDR3 has 14 amino acids. V dropped 4 bases and J dropped 5; count of bases not matched to a gene: 5. The DNA of the CDR3 is TGTGCCAGCAGCTCGGGACAGGGCGGGGAGACCCAGTACTTC. As protein: CASSSGQGGETQYF.

The V and J genes are TRBV29-1 and TRBJ1-2; 8 bases match TRBD1. Losses at the gene ends were 1 base for V and 5 bases for J; bases not matched to a gene: 6. The CDR3 runs 14 residues. The germline CDR1 and CDR2 sequences are SQVTM and ANQGSEA. DNA for the CDR3: TGCAGCGTTGAAGGCAGGGGGCGTTCGTATGGCTACACCTTC. Translating it yields CSVEGRGRSYGYTF.

V is TRBV7-3 and J is TRBJ1-1, with TRBD1 as a possible D gene (5 bases). CDR3 length: 14 amino acids. Germline V gene lookup returns CDR1 SGHTA and CDR2 FQGTGA. With 4 bases removed from V and 5 bases from J, the gap between germline ends came to 14 bases. The CDR3 DNA reads as TGTGCCAGCAGCTGGGGCCGGGCTTCAACTGAAGCTTTCTTT. It is translated as CASSWGRASTEAFF.

The V call is TRBV4-1, the J call TRBJ2-2; maybe TRBD1 (5 bases). The germline CDR1 and CDR2 sequences are MGHRA and YSYEKL. Trimming removed 0 bases at V and 5 bases at J, with 7 bases between. This CDR3 spans 14 amino acids. As DNA, the CDR3 is TGCGCCAGCAGCCAAGACAGGGTAACCGGGGAGCTGTTTTTT. As protein: CASSQDRVTGELFF.

About this clone: The sample holds other DNA sequences that translate to the same CDR3. CDR3 in DNA: TGTGCCAGCAGCCCCCAGGGTGATTCACCCCTCCACTTT. Translated, it gives CASSPQGDSPLHF. The chain employs TRBV7-2 and TRBJ1-6, with a possible D match to TRBD1 (5 bases). The germline gives CDR1 SGHTA, CDR2 FQGNSA. V was trimmed by 5 bases and J by 8 bases, leaving 10 bases between them. CDR3 length: 13 amino acids.

This clone has just one count. This chain links TRBV7-6 with TRBJ2-5; TRBD1 is a possible D gene (7 bases). This CDR3 has 16 amino acids. Germline assignment: CDR1 SGHVS and CDR2 FNYEAQ. V lost 1 base, J lost 3 bases, and 15 bases lay in between. The DNA of the CDR3 is TGTGCCAGCAGCTTAGGGGGGGACAGCCTCAAAGAGACCCAGTACTTC. It yields the protein CASSLGGDSLKETQYF.

J is TRBJ2-3 and V is TRBV11-3, with D unclear. CDR1 is SGHNT and CDR2 is YENEEA in the germline V gene. CDR3 size: 16 residues. V lost 1 base and J lost 2, with 13 bases in between. The DNA of the CDR3 is TGTGCCAGCAGCTTAGGGCAGTCTCCCTCCACAGATACGCAGTATTTT. As protein: CASSLGQSPSTDTQYF.

This chain links TRBV7-2 with TRBJ2-5, with a tentative D call TRBD2 (7 bases). CDR1 SGHTA and CDR2 FQGNSA come from the germline V gene. With 6 bases removed from V and 5 bases from J, the gap between germline ends came to 16 bases. This CDR3 contains 14 residues. CDR3 bases: TGTGCCAGCAGGCGAGGGGGGGCTCGGGAGACCCAGTACTTC. This sequence encodes CASRRGGARETQYF. The complete variable domain, with remaining parts taken from reference TRBV7-2 and TRBJ2-5, reads GAGVSQSPSNKVTEKGKDVELRCDPISGHTALYWYRQSLGQGLEFLIYFQGNSAPDKSGLPSDRFSAERTGGSVSTLTIQRTQQEDSAVYLCASRRGGARETQYFGPGTRLLVL.

The chain is built from TRBV30 and TRBJ2-1; 7 bases agree with TRBD2. This CDR3 is built from 16 residues. The V gene end was trimmed by 0 bases and the J gene end by 4 bases; junction bases not matched to a gene: 9. Looked up from germline, CDR1 is GTSNPN and CDR2 is SVGIG (reference sequence). As DNA, the CDR3 is TGTGCCTGGAGTGTCGGCGGGGGAAGGTTTTACAATGAGCAGTTCTTC. It specifies CAWSVGGGRFYNEQFF.

This clone was observed a few times. V and J are TRBV6-1 and TRBJ1-5; unclear D gene. Germline values: CDR1 MNHNS, CDR2 SASEGT. CDR3 length: 14 amino acids. The V end was cut by 3 bases, the J end by 0 bases, with 6 bases between. CDR3 protein: CASSERVSNQPQHF. In nucleotides, the CDR3 is TGTGCCAGCAGTGAGAGAGTTAGCAATCAGCCCCAGCATTTT.

On this clone itself: The same CDR3 is also encoded by other DNA sequences in this sample. The genes are TRBV9 and TRBJ2-5, with a tentative D call TRBD1 (5 bases). The CDR3 contains 13 residues. Trimming shortened V by 0 bases and J by 3 bases, and 6 bases separated the two germline ends. The V gene's germline CDR1 is SGDLS and CDR2 YYNGEE. CDR3 region: CASSVGREETQYF. CDR3 coding DNA: TGTGCCAGCAGCGTAGGCAGGGAAGAGACCCAGTACTTC.

This clone was seen more than once but under ten times. The chain links TRBV5-6 to TRBJ1-2; D may be TRBD1 (5 bases). This CDR3 has 14 amino acids. Germline V CDR1 and CDR2: SGHDT, YYEEEE. V was pared by 6 bases and J by 6 bases, with 18 bases between. The CDR3 region has the DNA TGTGCCAGCACCATGATGTCAGGGCCGAATGGCTACACCTTC. Protein product: CASTMMSGPNGYTF. Looking up the rest from reference TRBV5-6 and TRBJ1-2 gives the full variable domain: DAGVTQSPTHLIKTRGQQVTLRCSPKSGHDTVSWYQQALGQGPQFIFQYYEEEERQRGNFPDRFSGHQFPNYSSELNVNALLLGDSALYLCASTMMSGPNGYTFGSGTRLTVV.

This rearrangement joins TRBV18 to TRBJ1-2; 8 nucleotides align to TRBD1. From germline, CDR1 is KGHSH and CDR2 LQKENI. The CDR3 loop spans 15 amino acids. J lost 6 bases, V lost 2 bases, and 8 bases had no gene match. The CDR3 sequence is CASSPGQGGDNGYTF. Written as DNA, the CDR3 is TGTGCCAGCTCACCAGGACAGGGAGGTGACAATGGCTACACCTTC.

This clone was seen more than once but under ten times. The V call is TRBV4-3, the J call TRBJ2-3, with D perhaps TRBD1 (7 bases). The CDR3 is made up of 16 amino acids. CDR1 is LGHNA, CDR2 YSLEER, per germline. Between the trimmed V and J ends, which lost 4 bases and 7 bases, there was a span of 21 bases. This CDR3 reads CASSPSEGAVGNTQYF. The CDR3 region has the DNA TGCGCCAGCAGCCCTTCGGAGGGGGCCGTCGGGAATACGCAGTATTTT.

This clone was seen a few times. The rearrangement joins TRBV7-2 to TRBJ2-5; D is possibly TRBD1 or TRBD2 (6 bases each). This CDR3 comprises 13 residues. CDR1 is SGHTA, CDR2 FQGNSA, per germline. V lost 5 bases and J lost 5, with 12 bases in between. The CDR3 loop reads CASSRGALETQYF. The CDR3, as DNA: TGTGCCAGCAGCAGGGGGGCCCTGGAGACCCAGTACTTC.

V usage is TRBV9 and J usage is TRBJ1-3, with D perhaps TRBD1 (6 bases). Trimming pared 4 bases from V and 4 bases from J, leaving 18 bases between. Germline CDR1 SGDLS, CDR2 YYNGEE. The CDR3 loop spans 16 amino acids. This CDR3 is CASSPRPTGQGNTIYF. The CDR3 DNA is TGTGCCAGCAGCCCTCGTCCAACAGGGCAAGGAAACACCATATATTTT.